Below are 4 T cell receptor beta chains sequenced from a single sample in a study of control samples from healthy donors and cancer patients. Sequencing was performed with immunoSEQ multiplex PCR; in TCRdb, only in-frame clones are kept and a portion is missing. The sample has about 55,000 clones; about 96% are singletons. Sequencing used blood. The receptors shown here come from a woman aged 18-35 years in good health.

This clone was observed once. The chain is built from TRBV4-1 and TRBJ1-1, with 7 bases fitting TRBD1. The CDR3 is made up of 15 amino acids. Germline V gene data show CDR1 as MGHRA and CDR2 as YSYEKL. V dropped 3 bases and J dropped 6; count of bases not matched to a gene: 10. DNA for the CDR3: TGCGCCAGCAGCCAGGGTCAATTACAGGGGTCTGAAGCTTTCTTT. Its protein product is CASSQGQLQGSEAFF.

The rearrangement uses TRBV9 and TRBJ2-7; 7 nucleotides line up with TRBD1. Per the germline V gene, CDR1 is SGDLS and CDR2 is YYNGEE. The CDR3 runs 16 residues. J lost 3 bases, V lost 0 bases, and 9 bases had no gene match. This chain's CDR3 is CASSVATGASRYEQYF. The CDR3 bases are TGTGCCAGCAGCGTAGCTACAGGGGCATCCCGCTACGAGCAGTACTTC.

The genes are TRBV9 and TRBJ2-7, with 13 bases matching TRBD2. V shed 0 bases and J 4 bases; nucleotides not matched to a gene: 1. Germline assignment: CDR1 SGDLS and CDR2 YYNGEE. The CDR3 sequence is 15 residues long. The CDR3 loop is CASSVGLAGGYEQYF. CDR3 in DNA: TGTGCCAGCAGCGTAGGACTAGCGGGGGGATACGAGCAGTACTTC.

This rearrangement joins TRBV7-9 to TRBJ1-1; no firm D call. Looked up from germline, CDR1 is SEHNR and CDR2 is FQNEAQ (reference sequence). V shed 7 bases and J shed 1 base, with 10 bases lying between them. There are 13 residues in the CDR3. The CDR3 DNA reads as TGTGCCAGCATCACGCCAGAGAACACTGAAGCTTTCTTT. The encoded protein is CASITPENTEAFF.